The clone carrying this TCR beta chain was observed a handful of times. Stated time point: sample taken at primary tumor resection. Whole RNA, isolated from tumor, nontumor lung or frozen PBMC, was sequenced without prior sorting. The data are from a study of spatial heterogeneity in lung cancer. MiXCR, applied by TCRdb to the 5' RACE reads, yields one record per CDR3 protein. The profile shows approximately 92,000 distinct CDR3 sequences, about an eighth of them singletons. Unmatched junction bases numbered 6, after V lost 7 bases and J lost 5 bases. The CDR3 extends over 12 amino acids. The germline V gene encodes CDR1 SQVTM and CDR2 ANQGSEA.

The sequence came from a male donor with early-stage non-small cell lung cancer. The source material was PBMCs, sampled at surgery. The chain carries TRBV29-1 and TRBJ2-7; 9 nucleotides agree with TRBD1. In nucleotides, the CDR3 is TGCAGCGCCTCGGGACAGGGTAACGAGCAGTACTTC. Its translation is CSASGQGNEQYF.